This T cell receptor beta chain was identified in a study of vaccination and CD4 T cells after COVID-19. Study-level information: Treatment of control cultures consisted of a CEFX pool, an HIV-1 Nef pool, or no peptide.

Turning to this clonotype: Its antigen is undetermined. One end of the junction fails to match germline, which may point to a read error.

The germline V gene encodes CDR1 WNHNN and CDR2 SYGVQD (reference sequence). There are 13 residues in the CDR3. This sample's treatment: roughly 10-day PBMC culture with coronavirus spike peptide pools or control peptides (ViraFEST assay). Cultures got half-medium changes with IL-2 on days 3 and 7. By negative selection, CD4+ T cells were isolated once culture had run for 10 days. Oncomine TCR Beta short-read sequencing was applied to DNA from cultured CD4+ T cells. Researchers extracted genomic DNA from CD4+ T cells that had been cultured. TCRdb re-derived calls from the PCR reads in MiXCR, one entry per CDR3 protein. The sample holds about 15,000 distinct CDR3 sequences; 51% are singletons and the top ten take about 10%.

This rearrangement joins TRBV10-1 to TRBJ1-2, with D uncertain. The sample in question was CD4+ T cells from blood, cultured in vitro, obtained before SARS-CoV-2 vaccination. This TCR came from a human donor who had recovered from COVID-19. The CDR3 DNA reads as TGCGCCAGCAGTGAGTCGACTCGCGGGCGGGTCATCTTC. Translation gives CASSESTRGRVIF.